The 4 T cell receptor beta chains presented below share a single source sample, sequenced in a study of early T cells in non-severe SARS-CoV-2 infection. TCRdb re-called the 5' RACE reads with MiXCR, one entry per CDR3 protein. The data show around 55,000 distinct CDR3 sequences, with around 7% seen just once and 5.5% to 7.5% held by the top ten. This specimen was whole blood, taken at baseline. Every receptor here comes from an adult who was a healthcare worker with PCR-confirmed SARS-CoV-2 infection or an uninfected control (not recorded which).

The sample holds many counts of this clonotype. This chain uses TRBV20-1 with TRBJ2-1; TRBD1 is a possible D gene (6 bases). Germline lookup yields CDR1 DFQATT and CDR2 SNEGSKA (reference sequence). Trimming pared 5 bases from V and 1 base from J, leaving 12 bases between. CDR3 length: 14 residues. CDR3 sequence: CSADDRFSYNEQFF. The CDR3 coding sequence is TGCAGTGCTGACGACAGGTTTTCCTACAATGAGCAGTTCTTC.

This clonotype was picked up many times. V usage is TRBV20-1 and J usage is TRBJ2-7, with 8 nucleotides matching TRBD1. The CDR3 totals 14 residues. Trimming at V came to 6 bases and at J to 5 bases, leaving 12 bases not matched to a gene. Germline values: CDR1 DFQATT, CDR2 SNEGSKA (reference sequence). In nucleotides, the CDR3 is TGCAGTGCAATACAGACAGGGGAAACCCACGAGCAGTACTTC. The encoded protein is CSAIQTGETHEQYF.

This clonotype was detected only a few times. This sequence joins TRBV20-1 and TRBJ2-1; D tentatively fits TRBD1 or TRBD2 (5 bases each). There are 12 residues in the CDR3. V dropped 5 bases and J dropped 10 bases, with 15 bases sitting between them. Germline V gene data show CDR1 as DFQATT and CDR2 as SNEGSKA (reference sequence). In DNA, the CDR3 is TGCAGTGCTGGGGGTCCCCTCGTGGAGCAGTTCTTC. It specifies CSAGGPLVEQFF.

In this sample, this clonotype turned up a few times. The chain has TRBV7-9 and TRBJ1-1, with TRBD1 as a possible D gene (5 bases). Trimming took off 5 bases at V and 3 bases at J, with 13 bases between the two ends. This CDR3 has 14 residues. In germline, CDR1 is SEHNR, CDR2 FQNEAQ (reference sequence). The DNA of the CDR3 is TGTGCCAGCAGCCAGGGTCGTGTGGACACTGAAGCTTTCTTT. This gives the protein CASSQGRVDTEAFF.